These T cell receptor beta chains were read from a single sample in a study of blood T cell repertoires in COVID-19. Profiling relied on immunoSEQ multiplex PCR, and the TCRdb table lists in-frame clones only, not all of them. The sample contains around 190,000 clones, around 85% of which appear only once. What was sequenced was peripheral blood. These receptors were taken from a man aged 45-65 years with active or convalescent COVID-19. The CDR3 runs from the conserved cysteine through the conserved F or W. The D gene is left open where the match is weak.

j_call d_call v_call cdr3_nt cdr3_aa
TRBJ2-7 . TRBV28 TGTGCCAGCAGTTTATACCAGGTCTACGAGCAGTACTTC CASSLYQVYEQYF
TRBJ2-7 TRBD1 TRBV11-3 TGTGCCAGCAGCCCAGGACAGGGAAGATACGAGCAGTACTTC CASSPGQGRYEQYF
TRBJ1-1 TRBD1 TRBV5-1 TGCGCCAGCAGCACTGGACAGGGGGATCAAATGAACACTGAAGCTTTCTTT CASSTGQGDQMNTEAFF
TRBJ1-1 . TRBV6-5 TGTGCCAGCAGTCTTAAAGAGGTCGGCACTGAAGCTTTCTTT CASSLKEVGTEAFF
TRBJ2-7 . TRBV6-5 TGTGCCAGCAGTTCGTACTCCAGGGCCAACGAGCAGTACTTC CASSSYSRANEQYF
TRBJ2-3 . TRBV6-5 TGTGCCAGCACCTCGGTTACGAGGGATACGCAGTATTTT CASTSVTRDTQYF
TRBJ1-5 . TRBV4-1 TGCGCCAGCAGCCAAGCTTCTGGGGCTCAGCCCCAGCATTTT CASSQASGAQPQHF
TRBJ1-1 TRBD1 TRBV19 TGTGCCAGTAGTATTGCTCGGGACAGTCCGATTGGCACTGAAGCTTTCTTT CASSIARDSPIGTEAFF
TRBJ1-2 . TRBV4-3 TGCGCCAGCAGCCAGCAACAACCGGGACAAAACTATGGCTACACCTTC CASSQQQPGQNYGYTF
TRBJ1-5 TRBD1 TRBV7-9 TGTGCCAGCAGCTCCGGGACAGGGGTCAATCAGCCCCAGCATTTT CASSSGTGVNQPQHF